This passage covers 14 T cell receptor beta chains from one sample sequenced in a study of blood T cell repertoires in COVID-19. Using immunoSEQ multiplex PCR, the repertoire was profiled, and TCRdb retains in-frame clones only, with some absent. The table shows some 230,000 clones, with around 91% occurring only once. Material for sequencing was PBMCs or T cells enriched from blood (not recorded which). The receptors here all came from a young woman in a cohort exposed to, infected with or recovered from COVID-19 (not recorded which).

J is TRBJ1-4 and V is TRBV7-8; TRBD1 aligns across 8 bases. The V gene's germline CDR1 is SGHVS and CDR2 FQNEAQ. The CDR3 is 16 residues long. The trim removed 5 bases at V and 3 bases at J, leaving 8 bases unmatched. CDR3 sequence reads: CASSPGRTGSNEKLFF. As DNA, the CDR3 is TGTGCCAGCAGCCCCGGGAGGACAGGGTCTAATGAAAAACTGTTTTTT.

This chain joins TRBV3-1 (or the pseudogene TRBV3-2) and TRBJ1-2; no firm D call. From germline, CDR1 is LGHDT and CDR2 YNNKEL (reference sequence). The V gene lost 0 bases and the J gene lost 8 bases, with 16 bases spanning the gap. The CDR3 loop spans 15 amino acids. The CDR3 loop is CASSQEIPTRSGYTF. DNA of the CDR3: TGTGCCAGCAGCCAAGAGATCCCAACGCGATCCGGCTACACCTTC.

The rearrangement links TRBV7-9 to TRBJ1-1; 9 bases line up with TRBD1. The junction had 9 bases not matched to a gene; V was cut back by 3 bases and J by 7 bases. This CDR3 region has 15 residues. Germline CDR1 is SEHNR and CDR2 is FQNEAQ (reference sequence). CDR3 loop: CASSFTTGTGSEAFF. DNA of the CDR3: TGTGCCAGCAGCTTTACGACCGGGACAGGGAGTGAAGCTTTCTTT.

The chain joins TRBV18 to TRBJ1-6; possible D gene TRBD1, 5 bases. This CDR3 has 15 residues. Trimming cost V 2 bases and J 9 bases, with 14 bases left between them. Germline CDR1 is KGHSH and CDR2 is LQKENI. DNA for the CDR3: TGTGCCAGCTCACCAACAAAGGGGTCGGGTTCACCCCTCCACTTT. Its translation is CASSPTKGSGSPLHF. The full variable domain, in which reference TRBV18 and TRBJ1-6 provide the parts outside the CDR3, is NAGVMQNPRHLVRRRGQEARLRCSPMKGHSHVYWYRQLPEEGLKFMVYLQKENIIDESGMPKERFSAEFPKEGPSILRIQQVVRGDSAAYFCASSPTKGSGSPLHFGNGTRLTVT.

V is TRBV6-1 and J is TRBJ2-2; D is perhaps TRBD1 (6 bases). CDR3 length: 16 amino acids. The V end was cut by 3 bases, the J end by 6 bases, with 17 bases between. In germline, CDR1 is MNHNS, CDR2 SASEGT. In DNA form, the CDR3 reads TGTGCCAGCAGTGACCCTACTACAGGGTTGGCCGGGGAGCTGTTTTTT. Its translation: CASSDPTTGLAGELFF.

J is TRBJ1-2 and V is TRBV11-2; D call uncertain. V dropped 5 bases and J dropped 4 bases, with 17 bases sitting between them. The length of the CDR3 is 15 residues. Germline CDR1 SGHAT, CDR2 FQNNGV. This CDR3 reads CASSPDPRGGYGYTF. The CDR3, as DNA: TGTGCCAGCAGCCCCGACCCCCGAGGCGGCTATGGCTACACCTTC.

The gene calls are TRBV4-1 and TRBJ1-2; D perhaps matches TRBD1 (6 bases). CDR1 MGHRA and CDR2 YSYEKL come from the germline V gene. The CDR3 runs 15 residues. V was shortened by 2 bases and J by 1 base, with 11 bases between the two germline ends. CDR3 sequence (DNA): TGCGCCAGCAGCCAAACCGGGACACTTAACTATGGCTACACCTTC. Translated, it gives CASSQTGTLNYGYTF.

The J gene is TRBJ1-2, the V gene TRBV19; 7 bases map to TRBD1. The CDR3 is made up of 16 amino acids. Germline V gives CDR1 LNHDA, CDR2 SQIVND (reference sequence). Trimming cost V 2 bases and J 4 bases; bases outside gene matches: 10. CDR3 residues: CASSITQDRSSYGYTF. The CDR3 region has the DNA TGTGCCAGTAGTATAACCCAGGACAGGTCGAGCTATGGCTACACCTTC.

V and J are TRBV5-4 and TRBJ2-2, with 7 bases identical to TRBD1. The length of the CDR3 is 15 residues. Per the germline V gene, CDR1 is SGHNT and CDR2 is YYREEE (reference sequence). The ends lost 3 bases at V and 0 bases at J; junction bases unmatched: 2. The CDR3 spells CASSSGTANTGELFF. The CDR3 DNA sequence: TGTGCCAGCAGCTCCGGGACAGCGAACACCGGGGAGCTGTTTTTT.

The rearrangement links TRBV24-1 to TRBJ1-4; 8 nucleotides align to TRBD1. The J segment lost 3 bases and the V segment lost 8 bases, leaving 10 bases of the junction unmatched. The length of the CDR3 is 16 residues. The V gene's germline CDR1 is KGHDR and CDR2 SFDVKD. The CDR3 coding sequence is TGTGCCACCACCTCACTTCAGGGGGCGGCTAATGAAAAACTGTTTTTT. Translation gives CATTSLQGAANEKLFF.

This sequence joins TRBV2 and TRBJ1-5; 7 bases align to TRBD1. The germline CDR1 and CDR2 sequences are SNHLY and FYNNEI. This CDR3 is 13 amino acids long. After removal of 10 bases from V and 8 bases from J, the junction contained 11 bases not matched to a gene. The CDR3 loop is CATQTGPTEPQHF. The DNA of the CDR3 is TGTGCCACCCAGACAGGGCCGACGGAGCCCCAGCATTTT.

The rearrangement joins TRBV28 to TRBJ2-4, with TRBD2 as a possible D gene (5 bases). CDR1 is MDHEN and CDR2 is SYDVKM in the germline V gene. The CDR3 is 14 residues long. Trimming stripped 7 bases from V and 7 bases from J, with 17 bases between. The DNA for the CDR3 is TGTGCCAGCACTACTAGGGCTTTAGGGAACATTCAGTACTTC. Protein sequence: CASTTRALGNIQYF.

The chain links TRBV7-3 to TRBJ2-5, with TRBD1 as a possible D gene (6 bases). V lost 5 bases and J 2 bases, leaving 9 bases between the germline ends. Looked up from germline, CDR1 is SGHTA and CDR2 is FQGTGA. The CDR3 sequence is 13 residues long. CDR3 in amino acids: CASSQGLQETQYF. CDR3 nucleotide sequence: TGTGCCAGCAGCCAGGGGTTACAAGAGACCCAGTACTTC.

Only one count was recorded for this clone. The chain uses TRBV5-1 and TRBJ1-5, with D possibly TRBD1 on 5 matching bases. This CDR3 contains 15 residues. V lost 4 bases to trimming and J lost 0 bases, with 11 bases between them. Looked up from germline, CDR1 is SGHRS and CDR2 is YFSETQ. The CDR3 loop is CASSPGEGSNQPQHF. CDR3 DNA: TGCGCCAGCAGCCCGGGGGAGGGTAGCAATCAGCCCCAGCATTTT.